The 15 T cell receptor beta chains given below trace back to one sample, sequenced in a study of cytomegalovirus exposure and HLA in healthy donors. PCR primers comprised 60 Vbeta and 13 Jbeta primers. TCRdb keeps only in-frame clones here, not all; method: immunoSEQ multiplex PCR. The sample lists more than 85,000 clones; around 77% were seen once. Sequenced: PBMCs. The receptor set was obtained from a female donor in good health and CMV-seronegative.

The gene calls are TRBV9 and TRBJ2-1, with 10 bases matching TRBD2. The CDR3 length is 14 residues. V was clipped by 3 bases and J by 8 bases; unmatched bases: 5. Germline values: CDR1 SGDLS, CDR2 YYNGEE. CDR3: CASSGSSGGYEQFF. CDR3 DNA: TGTGCCAGCAGCGGATCTAGCGGGGGCTATGAGCAGTTCTTC.

The V call is TRBV5-8, the J call TRBJ1-2; tentatively, D is TRBD1 (6 bases). Looked up from germline, CDR1 is SGHTS and CDR2 is YDEGEE. Between the trimmed V and J ends, which lost 4 bases and 3 bases, there was a span of 10 bases. The CDR3 loop spans 13 amino acids. The CDR3 reads CASSLHRDYGYTF. CDR3 bases: TGTGCCAGCAGCCTCCACAGGGACTATGGCTACACCTTC.

J is TRBJ2-2 and V is TRBV4-1; 7 nucleotides match TRBD1. CDR1 is MGHRA, CDR2 YSYEKL, per germline. J lost 1 base, V lost 4 bases, and 12 bases had no gene match. The length of the CDR3 is 18 residues. The CDR3 DNA reads as TGCGCCAGCAGCCGTAAAGGGGGCGCAGCCGAGAACACCGGGGAGCTGTTTTTT. It specifies CASSRKGGAAENTGELFF.

The V call is TRBV28, the J call TRBJ2-5; 10 nucleotides match TRBD2. The CDR3 is 16 residues long. The germline V gene has CDR1 MDHEN and CDR2 SYDVKM. J gave up 1 base and V 6 bases, and 8 bases lay outside the gene matches. The CDR3 coding sequence is TGTGCCAGCAGCAACGGTGTAGCGGGGGGCCAAGAGACCCAGTACTTC. Protein sequence: CASSNGVAGGQETQYF.

The V gene is TRBV19, the J gene TRBJ1-1, with D perhaps matching TRBD1 (5 bases). This CDR3 has 15 residues. Between the trimmed V and J ends, which lost 3 bases and 6 bases, there was a span of 17 bases. Per the germline V gene, CDR1 is LNHDA and CDR2 is SQIVND (reference sequence). CDR3 sequence: CASSILGPAGAEAFF. As DNA, the CDR3 is TGTGCCAGTAGTATTTTAGGCCCCGCGGGGGCTGAAGCTTTCTTT.

The CDR3, as DNA: TGTGCCAGCAACATTCCCCAGGGCTTTGACGAGCAGTACTTC. This translates into CASNIPQGFDEQYF. The V call is TRBV2, the J call TRBJ2-7; D is possibly TRBD1 (5 bases). The CDR3 has 14 amino acids. Trimming took off 7 bases at V and 5 bases at J, with 18 bases between the two ends. The germline V gene encodes CDR1 SNHLY and CDR2 FYNNEI.

The chain uses TRBV5-1 and TRBJ2-5, with TRBD1 matching over 8 bases. Germline CDR1 is SGHRS and CDR2 is YFSETQ. After removal of 4 bases from V and 9 bases from J, the junction contained 14 bases not matched to a gene. This CDR3 region has 15 residues. The CDR3 coding sequence is TGCGCCAGCAGCGGATCTACAGGGGGAATAATGGCCCAGTACTTC. It is translated as CASSGSTGGIMAQYF. The variable domain in full, with the rest retrieved from reference TRBV5-1 and TRBJ2-5, is KAGVTQTPRYLIKTRGQQVTLSCSPISGHRSVSWYQQTPGQGLQFLFEYFSETQRNKGNFPGRFSGRQFSNSRSEMNVSTLELGDSALYLCASSGSTGGIMAQYFGPGTRLLVL.

This chain joins TRBV7-9 and TRBJ2-2; D may be TRBD1 (6 bases). CDR1 is SEHNR and CDR2 is FQNEAQ in the germline V gene (reference sequence). CDR3 size: 14 residues. V lost 11 bases and J 4 bases, leaving 17 bases between the germline ends. The CDR3 sequence is CAGFPGQPTGELFF. The DNA for the CDR3 is TGTGCCGGATTCCCGGGACAACCCACCGGGGAGCTGTTTTTT.

The CDR3 spells CASSLPAARGDGYTF. Written as DNA, the CDR3 is TGTGCCAGCAGCTTACCCGCAGCCCGGGGGGATGGCTACACCTTC. J is TRBJ1-2 and V is TRBV7-9, with TRBD1 as a possible D gene (5 bases). V was pared by 2 bases and J by 6 bases, with 16 bases between. From germline, CDR1 is SEHNR and CDR2 FQNEAQ (reference sequence). This CDR3 spans 15 amino acids.

The chain combines TRBV11-2 with TRBJ2-7; tentatively, D is TRBD1 (6 bases). The V and J ends lost 0 bases and 5 bases respectively, with 14 bases between them. The CDR3 is 15 residues long. Germline CDR1 SGHAT, CDR2 FQNNGV. As DNA, the CDR3 is TGTGCCAGCAGCTTAGAGAACAGGGAAATCCACGAGCAGTACTTC. Translating it yields CASSLENREIHEQYF.

The rearrangement joins TRBV4-2 to TRBJ2-3, with a weak D call TRBD2 (6 bases). The CDR3 is made up of 16 amino acids. CDR1 LGHNA and CDR2 YNFKEQ come from the germline V gene. The V and J ends lost 1 base and 1 base respectively, with 12 bases between them. The CDR3 loop reads CASSQGVAEGTDTQYF. The CDR3 bases are TGTGCCAGCAGCCAAGGAGTAGCGGAGGGCACAGATACGCAGTATTTT.

The chain has TRBV4-1 and TRBJ2-5, with TRBD2 matching over 7 bases. Trimming removed 5 bases from V and 5 bases from J; junction bases left unmatched: 5. The CDR3 totals 13 residues. Per germline, CDR1 MGHRA and CDR2 YSYEKL. DNA for the CDR3: TGCGCCAGCAGCTACGGGGGGAGGGAGACCCAGTACTTC. Protein sequence: CASSYGGRETQYF.

This clone was seen a handful of times. V usage is TRBV7-2 and J usage is TRBJ2-7; D is unclear. This CDR3 has 14 amino acids. V lost 4 bases, J lost 0 bases, and 10 bases lay in between. Per the germline V gene, CDR1 is SGHTA and CDR2 is FQGNSA. The CDR3 DNA is TGTGCCAGCAGCTCGCAACTTGGCTCCTACGAGCAGTACTTC. Translating gives CASSSQLGSYEQYF.

This clone was seen more than once but under ten times. The rearrangement uses TRBV5-1 and TRBJ2-3; D perhaps matches TRBD2 (5 bases). The CDR3 consists of 15 residues. V dropped 4 bases and J dropped 0 bases, with 12 bases sitting between them. Germline lookup yields CDR1 SGHRS and CDR2 YFSETQ. The CDR3 bases are TGCGCCAGCAGCGCGGGCGCCTCTAGCACAGATACGCAGTATTTT. Translating gives CASSAGASSTDTQYF.

This rearrangement joins TRBV7-2 to TRBJ2-7; 7 nucleotides align to TRBD1. CDR1 is SGHTA, CDR2 FQGNSA, per germline. Trimming at V came to 5 bases and at J to 2 bases, leaving 6 bases not matched to a gene. The CDR3 length is 14 residues. CDR3 coding DNA: TGTGCCAGCAGCCCCGGGACAGCGACCTACGAGCAGTACTTC. It specifies CASSPGTATYEQYF.